This TCR beta chain was obtained from a study of blood T cell repertoires in COVID-19 (dated by TCRdb to the early 2020s). Describing the broader study: Samples covering the acute and convalescent phases of COVID-19 were provided by collaborators in the United States, Italy and Spain. The prospective study material was composed of cDNA or gDNA derived from T cells, B-cell-depleted T cells, or PBMCs. Where HLA class I and class II types were available, the types were taken from metadata supplied by the sample provider, not from assay-based typing. The sample metadata nearly always contained a de-identified subject ID, COVID-19 status, age in years and sex. The samples were drawn from the first 160 participants of the ongoing ImmuneRACE study and from roughly 1,300 subjects provided by 6 global collaborators. The repertoires were released in a freely available public database meant as a resource for research on the immune response to SARS-CoV-2. Subjects who had been exposed to COVID-19, were actively infected with it, or had recovered from it provided the deeply sampled blood TCRbeta repertoires that made up the dataset.

The immunoSEQ Assay, a bias-controlled multiplex PCR, was used to amplify TCRbeta CDR3 regions from genomic DNA. The original pipeline was this. The number of nucleated cells in each sample was estimated from the amplification of reference gene primers within the assay. To quantify the absolute abundance of each unique TCRbeta CDR3 rearrangement, sequence reads were collapsed and filtered. Productive Simpson clonality was computed per sample as the square root of Simpson's diversity index over productive rearrangements. As stored in TCRdb, this immuneACCESS dataset retains in-frame rearrangements with V and J assigned. A fraction of the clones does not appear; measured against another copy, unresolved V genes explain less than half of the discrepancy, and the remainder lacks a known reason. That table furnishes V, J and clone size, whereas the DNA furnished D and trimming. The sample has fewer than 600,000 clones on record, around 87% of them singletons. The ten largest make up roughly 1.9% of the sample.

Here is what the overall study found, with its caveats: The quantity of clinical and demographic metadata differed by source and by participant and was supplied without curation.

With regard to this clone: It has no known antigen specificity. Nothing much larger sits one base from this clone, and base qualities are not available.

Enrolling through a virtual design, the prospective study's participants ranged in age from roughly 18 to 100 years and lived across around 25 United States geographic areas. Cohort assignment in the prospective study relied on participant-reported clinical history from a screening survey and a study questionnaire. Recovered participants in ImmuneRACE Cohort 3 were defined by two consecutive negative NP/OP PCR tests, clearance by a healthcare professional, or resolution of symptoms. In the prospective study, whole blood, serum and a nasopharyngeal or oropharyngeal swab were collected from each participant by mobile phlebotomists. Participants in the prospective study had the option to provide additional blood draws and questionnaires over a roughly two-month period. Before DNA extraction, prospective study blood samples were shipped either frozen or at room temperature. As encoded in the germline V gene (reference sequence), CDR1 is SGHNT while CDR2 is YYREEE. Trimmed from V: 4 bases; trimmed from J: 7 bases; junction bases lacking a gene match: 6. Including cysteine and phenylalanine, the CDR3 has 14 amino acids. Kept here is only the CDR3 DNA, which spans 42 bases and is read in frame from base 1.

The sequenced material came from PBMCs or T cells enriched from blood (not recorded which). The chain was built from TRBV5-4 and TRBJ1-4, and TRBD1 aligns with 8 junction nucleotides. The receptor's source is a woman aged 35 to 49 who had recovered from COVID-19. The CDR3 in this case is CASSLGGQVEKLFF. The DNA reads as follows: TGTGCCAGCAGCCTGGGGGGACAGGTTGAAAAACTGTTTTTT.